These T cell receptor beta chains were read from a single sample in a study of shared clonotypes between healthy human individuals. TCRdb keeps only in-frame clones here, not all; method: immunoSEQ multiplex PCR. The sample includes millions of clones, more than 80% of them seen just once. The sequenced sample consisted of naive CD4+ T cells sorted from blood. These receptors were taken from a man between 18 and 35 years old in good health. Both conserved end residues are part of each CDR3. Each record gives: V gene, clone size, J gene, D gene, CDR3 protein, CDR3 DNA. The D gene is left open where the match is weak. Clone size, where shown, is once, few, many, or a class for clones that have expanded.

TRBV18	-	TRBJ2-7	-	CASSPPSGAYEQYF	TGTGCCAGCTCACCCCCATCAGGGGCCTACGAGCAGTACTTC
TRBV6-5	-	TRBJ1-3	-	CASSRGVTSGNTIYF	TGTGCCAGCAGTCGGGGGGTCACCTCTGGAAACACCATATATTTT
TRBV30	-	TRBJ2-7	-	CAWIDSYEQYF	TGTGCCTGGATCGACAGCTACGAGCAGTACTTC
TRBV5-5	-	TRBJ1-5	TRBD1	CASSLTGGNQPQHF	TGTGCCAGCAGCTTAACAGGGGGCAATCAGCCCCAGCATTTT
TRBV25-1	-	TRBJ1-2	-	CASSDEQGYGYTF	TGTGCCAGCAGTGATGAACAGGGATATGGCTACACCTTC
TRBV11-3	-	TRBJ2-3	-	CASSLDRATADTQYF	TGTGCCAGCAGCTTAGATCGAGCCACGGCAGATACGCAGTATTTT
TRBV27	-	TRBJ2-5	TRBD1	CASSTTGLGGTQYF	TGTGCCAGCAGTACGACAGGGCTCGGCGGGACCCAGTACTTC
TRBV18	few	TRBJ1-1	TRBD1	CASSPWTGGDGAFF	TGTGCCAGCTCACCCTGGACAGGGGGTGATGGAGCTTTCTTT
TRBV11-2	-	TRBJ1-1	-	CASSSNTEAFF	TGTGCCAGCAGCTCTAACACTGAAGCTTTCTTT
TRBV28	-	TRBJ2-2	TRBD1	CASRPGQGGTGELFF	TGTGCCAGCAGGCCGGGACAGGGGGGAACCGGGGAGCTGTTTTTT
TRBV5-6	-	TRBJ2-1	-	CASSPTGLGHNEQFF	TGTGCCAGCAGCCCAACGGGACTTGGCCACAATGAGCAGTTCTTC
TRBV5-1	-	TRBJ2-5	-	CASRPGGQQETQYF	TGCGCCAGCCGTCCCGGGGGCCAACAAGAGACCCAGTACTTC
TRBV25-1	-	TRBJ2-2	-	CASSESYRGATGELFF	TGTGCCAGCAGTGAATCCTACCGTGGAGCCACCGGGGAGCTGTTTTTT
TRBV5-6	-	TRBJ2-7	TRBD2	CASSLDLAGGNEQYF	TGTGCCAGCAGCTTGGATCTAGCGGGAGGGAACGAGCAGTACTTC
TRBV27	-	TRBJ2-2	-	CASRPPANTGELFF	TGTGCCAGCAGGCCGCCCGCGAACACCGGGGAGCTGTTTTTT
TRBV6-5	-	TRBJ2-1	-	CASSSRWNEQFF	TGTGCCAGCAGTTCCCGGTGGAATGAGCAGTTCTTC
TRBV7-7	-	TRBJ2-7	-	CASSTGGGYEQYF	TGTGCTAGCAGCACGGGCGGAGGCTACGAGCAGTACTTC
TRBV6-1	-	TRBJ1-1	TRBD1	CASREEGQGRTEAFF	TGTGCCAGCAGGGAGGAGGGACAGGGGCGGACTGAAGCTTTCTTT
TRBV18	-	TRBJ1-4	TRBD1	CASSEGARDEKLFF	TGTGCCAGCTCAGAGGGGGCGCGGGATGAAAAACTGTTTTTT
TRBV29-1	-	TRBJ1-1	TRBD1	CSAVGQVGTEAFF	TGCAGCGCCGTAGGACAGGTCGGCACTGAAGCTTTCTTT
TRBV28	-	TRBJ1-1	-	CASSWGSVDTEAFF	TGTGCCAGCAGTTGGGGTTCCGTGGACACTGAAGCTTTCTTT
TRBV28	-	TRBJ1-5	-	CVAQGPHQPQHF	TGTGTCGCCCAGGGGCCCCATCAGCCCCAGCATTTT
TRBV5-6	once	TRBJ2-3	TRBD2	CATRTSGGTDTQYF	TGTGCCACCAGGACTAGCGGGGGAACAGATACGCAGTATTTT
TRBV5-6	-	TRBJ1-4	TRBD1	CASSGTHRGRNEKLFF	TGTGCCAGCAGCGGGACACACAGGGGAAGAAATGAAAAACTGTTTTTT
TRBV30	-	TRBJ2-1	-	CAWSSSANNEQFF	TGTGCCTGGAGTTCCAGTGCGAACAATGAGCAGTTCTTC
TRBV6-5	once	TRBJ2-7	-	CASRGPTQDEQYF	TGTGCCAGCCGGGGCCCCACGCAGGACGAGCAGTACTTC
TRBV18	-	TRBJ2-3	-	CASSWGAPDTQYF	TGTGCCAGCTCGTGGGGGGCACCAGATACGCAGTATTTT
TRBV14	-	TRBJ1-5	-	CASSQGRNQPQHF	TGTGCCAGCAGCCAAGGTCGTAATCAGCCCCAGCATTTT
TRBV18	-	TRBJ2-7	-	CASSSDLGYEQYF	TGTGCCAGCTCATCCGACCTGGGGTACGAGCAGTACTTC
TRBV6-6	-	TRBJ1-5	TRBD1	CAVRDRSNQPQHF	TGTGCCGTAAGGGACAGAAGCAATCAGCCCCAGCATTTT
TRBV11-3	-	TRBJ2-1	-	CASSGERDEQFF	TGTGCCAGCAGCGGAGAGCGGGATGAGCAGTTCTTC
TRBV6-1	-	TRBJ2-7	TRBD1	CASSRDRGSYEQYF	TGTGCCAGCTCCCGGGACAGGGGGTCCTACGAGCAGTACTTC
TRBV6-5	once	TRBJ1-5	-	CASREGYSNQPQHF	TGTGCCAGCAGAGAGGGGTATAGCAATCAGCCCCAGCATTTT
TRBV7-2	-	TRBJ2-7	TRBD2	CASSLTGGGEQYF	TGTGCCAGCAGCTTAACGGGAGGGGGCGAGCAGTACTTC
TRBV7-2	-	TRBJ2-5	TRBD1	CASSLARTGTETQYF	TGTGCCAGCAGCTTAGCACGGACAGGGACCGAGACCCAGTACTTC
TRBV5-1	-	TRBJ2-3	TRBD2	CASSAASGDTDTQYF	TGCGCCAGCAGCGCGGCTAGCGGGGACACAGATACGCAGTATTTT
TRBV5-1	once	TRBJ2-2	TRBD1	CASSFEGGNTGELFF	TGCGCCAGCAGCTTTGAAGGGGGCAACACCGGGGAGCTGTTTTTT
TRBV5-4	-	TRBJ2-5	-	CASSTGPPVGETQYF	TGTGCCAGTTCCACCGGACCACCGGTAGGAGAGACCCAGTACTTC
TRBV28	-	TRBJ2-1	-	CASRGVPSGLYNEQFF	TGTGCCAGCAGGGGCGTACCCAGCGGGCTCTACAATGAGCAGTTCTTC
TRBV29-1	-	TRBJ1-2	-	CSTSPSGLNYGYTF	TGCAGCACCTCCCCCTCGGGGTTAAACTATGGCTACACCTTC
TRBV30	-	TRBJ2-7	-	CAWSGSGTYEQYF	TGTGCCTGGAGTGGTAGCGGTACCTACGAGCAGTACTTC